The 18 T cell receptor beta chains in this list originate from one sample, sequenced in a study of blood T cells in healthy people across ages. Primed by a sample-barcoded 5' primer and a J-beta primer mix, a second PCR proceeded for about 6 to 11 cycles. TCRdb passed the 5' RACE reads through MiXCR, listing each CDR3 protein once. The sample contains just under 900,000 distinct CDR3 sequences, about 28% of which appear only once. Sequencing was performed on blood. Receptor source: a woman aged 80 or older in good health.

V and J are TRBV24-1 and TRBJ2-2, with D perhaps TRBD1 (5 bases). There are 16 residues in the CDR3. V dropped 5 bases and J dropped 0 bases, with 12 bases sitting between them. Looked up from germline, CDR1 is KGHDR and CDR2 is SFDVKD. The CDR3 region is CATSGRVLTNTGELFF. DNA of the CDR3: TGTGCCACCAGTGGCAGGGTTTTGACGAACACCGGGGAGCTGTTTTTT.

Points on this clonotype: Just one base apart from a much larger clone, this may be a read error. The V and J genes are TRBV20-1 and TRBJ1-4; D remains ambiguous. Germline lookup yields CDR1 DFQATT and CDR2 SNEGSKA (reference sequence). The CDR3 runs to 13 residues. Here the CDR3 reads CSVRERLNEKLFF. The CDR3 DNA reads TGCAGTGTTAGAGAGCGATTGAATGAAAAACTGTTTTTT.

Remarks on this clonotype: The CDR3 ends on some other residue instead of the conserved phenylalanine or tryptophan, so this is likely a read error. This chain joins TRBV12-3 or TRBV12-4 and TRBJ2-3; tentatively, D is TRBD1 (5 bases). The CDR3 is made up of 14 amino acids. Between the trimmed V and J ends, which lost 5 bases and 4 bases, there was a span of 13 bases. CDR3 protein: CASSRGFVADTQYS. CDR3 in DNA: TGTGCCAGCAGTAGGGGCTTCGTCGCAGATACGCAGTATTCT.

This clonotype appeared many times. This rearrangement joins TRBV2 to TRBJ1-2, with D tentatively TRBD1 (5 bases). The CDR3 spans 12 residues. With 6 bases removed from V and 5 bases from J, the gap between germline ends came to 10 bases. Per the germline V gene, CDR1 is SNHLY and CDR2 is FYNNEI. The CDR3 region is CASSEQGYGYTF. In DNA form, the CDR3 reads TGTGCCAGCAGCGAGCAGGGATATGGCTACACCTTC.

This clonotype occurred many times. The gene calls are TRBV6-4 and TRBJ2-4; D remains unclear. Germline-derived CDR1 and CDR2 are MRHNA and SNTAGT. Trimming pared 0 bases from V and 0 bases from J, leaving 15 bases between. The CDR3 has 18 residues. CDR3 loop: CASSDSPASTEAKNIQYF. The CDR3 DNA reads as TGTGCCAGCAGTGACTCACCGGCCTCCACAGAAGCCAAAAACATTCAGTACTTC.

The chain joins TRBV7-6 to TRBJ2-1; D gene uncertain. Germline V gene data show CDR1 as SGHVS and CDR2 as FNYEAQ. Trimming left V 0 bases short and J 5 bases short, with 17 bases between. This CDR3 has 17 amino acids. The CDR3 DNA follows: TGTGCCAGCAGCTTAGCGGGGTCCTCCCTTCGAGACAATGAGCAGTTCTTC. Translated: CASSLAGSSLRDNEQFF.

In its sample, this clonotype was seen many times. This chain links TRBV20-1 with TRBJ2-3, with a possible D match to TRBD1 (6 bases). V lost 5 bases and J 7 bases, leaving 13 bases between the germline ends. Germline CDR1 DFQATT, CDR2 SNEGSKA (reference sequence). This CDR3 is built from 12 residues. Here the CDR3 DNA reads TGCAGTGCTCGAACGGACAGATATACGCAGTATTTT. Translated, it gives CSARTDRYTQYF.

This clonotype was detected many times. The chain combines TRBV29-1 with TRBJ1-2; TRBD1 matches 11 bases. Looked up from germline, CDR1 is SQVTM and CDR2 is ANQGSEA. The trim removed 1 base at V and 5 bases at J, leaving 3 bases unmatched. The CDR3 loop spans 14 amino acids. CDR3 amino acids: CSVEAWDRGYGYTF. The CDR3 DNA reads TGCAGCGTTGAAGCTTGGGACAGGGGGTATGGCTACACCTTC.

V usage is TRBV15 and J usage is TRBJ2-7; TRBD1 is a possible D gene (6 bases). Germline CDR1 and CDR2: LNHNV and YYDKDF (reference sequence). V shed 9 bases and J shed 3 bases, with 15 bases lying between them. The CDR3 consists of 13 residues. CDR3 sequence (DNA): TGTGCCACGGGGGACATGGTTCACTACGAGCAGTACTTC. Its translation: CATGDMVHYEQYF.

On this clonotype: Given a much more abundant clone one base away, this may be a read error. The chain combines TRBV7-9 with TRBJ2-1, with 12 bases identical to TRBD2. This CDR3 has 17 amino acids. Looked up from germline, CDR1 is SEHNR and CDR2 is FQNEAQ (reference sequence). V was clipped by 3 bases and J by 13 bases; unmatched bases: 16. This CDR3 reads CASSFSGLAGFQETQFF. CDR3 bases: TGTGCCAGCAGCTTCTCGGGACTAGCGGGTTTCCAAGAGACCCAGTTCTTC.

This clonotype was counted only a few times. The chain uses TRBV5-1 and TRBJ1-1, with D possibly matching TRBD1 (5 bases). Looked up from germline, CDR1 is SGHRS and CDR2 is YFSETQ. Trimming shortened V by 0 bases and J by 0 bases, and 9 bases separated the two germline ends. There are 15 residues in the CDR3. CDR3 sequence: CASSLETGLNTEAFF. CDR3 DNA: TGCGCCAGCAGCTTGGAAACGGGGCTGAACACTGAAGCTTTCTTT.

Concerning this clonotype itself: A much larger clone is a single base away; this may be a read error. The rearrangement joins TRBV12-3 or TRBV12-4 to TRBJ2-1; no clear D. V was pared by 11 bases and J by 9 bases, with 14 bases between. The CDR3 covers 11 residues. CDR3 sequence: CAGTRVGEQFF. Here the CDR3 DNA reads TGTGCCGGCACCCGTGTGGGTGAGCAGTTCTTC.

This clonotype was seen ten or more times. CDR3 loop: CASSRIQELGPYNSPLHF. In nucleotides, the CDR3 is TGCGCCAGCAGCCGTATCCAAGAGTTGGGTCCCTATAATTCACCCCTCCACTTT. The J gene is TRBJ1-6, the V gene TRBV4-1; D unresolved. Germline V gives CDR1 MGHRA, CDR2 YSYEKL. This CDR3 comprises 18 residues. Trimming pared 4 bases from V and 2 bases from J, leaving 18 bases between.

This clonotype has a count of ten or more. The chain employs TRBV6-5 and TRBJ2-3; D is tentatively TRBD1 or TRBD2 (5 bases each). The germline V and J ends were trimmed by 2 bases and 7 bases, with 19 bases remaining between them. The CDR3 length is 16 residues. From germline, CDR1 is MNHEY and CDR2 SVGAGI. This CDR3 reads CASSYRDSSGGHTQYF. The CDR3 nucleotides are TGTGCCAGCAGTTACCGGGATAGTAGTGGGGGTCATACGCAGTATTTT.

The chain employs TRBV7-2 and TRBJ1-2; D is uncertain. CDR1 is SGHTA, CDR2 FQGNSA, per germline. CDR3 length equals 13 residues. Trimming removed 4 bases from V and 3 bases from J, with 9 bases in between. Here the CDR3 DNA reads TGTGCCAGCAGCTCCCAGGCGGACTATGGCTACACCTTC. Its translation: CASSSQADYGYTF.

This clonotype was found many times. The gene calls are TRBV30 and TRBJ1-2; D is unresolved. CDR3 length equals 15 residues. With 2 bases removed from V and 1 base from J, the gap between germline ends came to 14 bases. CDR1 and CDR2 from the germline V gene are GTSNPN and SVGIG (reference sequence). CDR3 DNA: TGTGCCTGGAGTCCCGGGCCTACATTTAACTATGGCTACACCTTC. It yields the protein CAWSPGPTFNYGYTF.

V is TRBV7-2 and J is TRBJ2-3, with 14 bases matching TRBD2. Germline trimming cut 1 base from V and 4 bases from J; bases unmatched to any gene: 4. The germline V gene has CDR1 SGHTA and CDR2 FQGNSA. The CDR3 has 17 residues. CDR3 in DNA: TGTGCCAGCAGCTTAGATGGGACTAGCGGGGGTGCAGATACGCAGTATTTT. The encoded protein is CASSLDGTSGGADTQYF.

This clonotype was seen repeatedly, ten times or more. The gene calls are TRBV15 and TRBJ1-6, with a tentative D call TRBD1 (6 bases). V was clipped by 3 bases and J by 2 bases, with 11 bases between them. The CDR3 extends over 16 amino acids. Germline values: CDR1 LNHNV, CDR2 YYDKDF (reference sequence). CDR3: CATSSFGTTYNSPLHF. The CDR3 DNA reads TGTGCCACCAGCAGCTTCGGGACAACCTATAATTCACCCCTCCACTTT.